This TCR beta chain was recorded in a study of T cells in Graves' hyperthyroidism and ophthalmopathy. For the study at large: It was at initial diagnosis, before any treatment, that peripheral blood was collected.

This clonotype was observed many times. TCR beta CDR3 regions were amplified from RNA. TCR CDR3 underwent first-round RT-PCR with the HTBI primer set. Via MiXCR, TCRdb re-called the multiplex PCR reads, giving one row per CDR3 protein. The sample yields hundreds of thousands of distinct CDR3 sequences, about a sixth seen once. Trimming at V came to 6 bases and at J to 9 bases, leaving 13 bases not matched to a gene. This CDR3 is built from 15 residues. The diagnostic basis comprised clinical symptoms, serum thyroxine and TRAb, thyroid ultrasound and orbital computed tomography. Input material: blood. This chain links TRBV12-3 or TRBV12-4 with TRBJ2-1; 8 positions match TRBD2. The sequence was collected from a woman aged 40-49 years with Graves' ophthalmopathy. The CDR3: CASSYDGGAKGEQFF. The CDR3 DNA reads TGTGCCAGCAGCTACGACGGGGGGGCAAAAGGTGAGCAGTTCTTC.